Following are 31 T cell receptor beta chains from one sample sequenced in a study of T-cell reconstitution after alpha-beta-depleted transplantation in children. Preparation of the TCRbeta library involved a method that used unique molecular identifiers. TCRdb redid the calling of the PCR reads with MiXCR, one entry per CDR3 protein. The sample has some 500,000 distinct CDR3 sequences; approximately 16% are singletons. The sample in question was PBMCs from the stem cell graft donor, obtained from the stem cell graft. The source of these receptors is a human donor who donated a stem cell graft to a child with acute lymphoblastic leukemia.

The chain has TRBV7-3 and TRBJ2-1, with 7 positions matching TRBD2. In germline, CDR1 is SGHTA, CDR2 FQGTGA. The CDR3 contains 13 residues. After removal of 2 bases from V and 14 bases from J, the junction contained 9 bases not matched to a gene. CDR3 residues: CASSLGLAEEEFF. In nucleotides, the CDR3 is TGTGCCAGCAGCTTAGGGCTAGCGGAAGAGGAGTTCTTC. The entire variable domain, with the rest obtained from reference TRBV7-3 and TRBJ2-1, is as follows: GAGVSQTPSNKVTEKGKYVELRCDPISGHTALYWYRQSLGQGPEFLIYFQGTGAADDSGLPNDRFFAVRPEGSVSTLKIQRTERGDSAVYLCASSLGLAEEEFFGPGTRLTVL.

The chain has TRBV7-9 and TRBJ2-1; 14 bases map to TRBD2. The V gene end was trimmed by 3 bases and the J gene end by 8 bases; junction bases not matched to a gene: 6. This CDR3 spans 16 amino acids. Germline CDR1 reads SEHNR; CDR2 reads FQNEAQ (reference sequence). The CDR3 nucleotides read TGTGCCAGCAGCTTTCTGGGACTAGCGGGAGAGGATGAGCAGTTCTTC. This translates into CASSFLGLAGEDEQFF. Drawing the rest from reference TRBV7-9 and TRBJ2-1, the complete variable domain is DTGVSQNPRHKITKRGQNVTFRCDPISEHNRLYWYRQTLGQGPEFLTYFQNEAQLEKSRLLSDRFSAERPKGSFSTLEIQRTEQGDSAMYLCASSFLGLAGEDEQFFGPGTRLTVL.

This sequence joins TRBV3-1 and TRBJ2-1, with 7 bases matching TRBD1. This CDR3 is 17 amino acids long. CDR1 is LGHDT, CDR2 YNNKEL, per germline (reference sequence). J was trimmed by 4 bases and V by 0 bases; bases with no gene match: 9. CDR3: CASSQDLGTEPYNEQFF. DNA of the CDR3: TGTGCCAGCAGCCAAGATCTCGGGACAGAGCCTTACAATGAGCAGTTCTTC.

In its sample, this clonotype was seen a few times. The CDR3 sequence: CSATPGGGTQYF. In DNA form, the CDR3 reads TGCAGTGCGACCCCCGGGGGGGGGACGCAGTATTTT. This chain uses TRBV20-1 with TRBJ2-3; the match to TRBD2 covers 8 bases. J was trimmed by 9 bases and V by 6 bases; bases with no gene match: 8. This CDR3 spans 12 amino acids. From germline, CDR1 is DFQATT and CDR2 SNEGSKA (reference sequence).

This clonotype appeared a few times. The J gene is TRBJ1-1, the V gene TRBV10-3, with D maybe TRBD1 (5 bases). CDR1 ENHRY and CDR2 SYGVKD come from the germline V gene. V gave up 0 bases and J gave up 4 bases, with 18 bases separating them. The length of the CDR3 is 17 residues. Here the CDR3 DNA reads TGTGCCATCAGTGAGTCCCTCCGTCGACAGATGGGCACTGAAGCTTTCTTT. This encodes CAISESLRRQMGTEAFF.

The genes are TRBV6-5 and TRBJ1-2; the match to TRBD1 covers 9 bases. Unmatched junction bases numbered 8, after V lost 2 bases and J lost 7 bases. CDR1 is MNHEY and CDR2 is SVGAGI in the germline V gene. CDR3 length: 15 amino acids. In nucleotides, the CDR3 is TGTGCCAGCAGTTACGGACAGGGGATTCCTGCTGGCTACACCTTC. It translates to CASSYGQGIPAGYTF.

The chain recombines TRBV6-1 with TRBJ1-5, with D hard to call. The CDR3 runs 13 residues. V was cut by 7 bases and J by 4 bases, with 11 bases left in between. Germline CDR1 MNHNS, CDR2 SASEGT. This CDR3 is CASTEGWNQPQHF. The CDR3 DNA is TGTGCCAGCACCGAAGGGTGGAATCAGCCCCAGCATTTT.

This clonotype was detected a few times. The chain recombines TRBV7-8 with TRBJ1-4; no firm D call. CDR1 is SGHVS and CDR2 is FQNEAQ in the germline V gene. Trimming stripped 5 bases from V and 8 bases from J, with 18 bases between. The CDR3 loop spans 15 amino acids. The CDR3 DNA follows: TGTGCCAGCAGCCCCACGGCCACCAAGCACGAAAAACTGTTTTTT. This gives the protein CASSPTATKHEKLFF. Combining the CDR3 with reference TRBV7-8 and TRBJ1-4 gives the whole variable domain GAGVSQSPRYKVAKRGQDVALRCDPISGHVSLFWYQQALGQGPEFLTYFQNEAQLDKSGLPSDRFFAERPEGSVSTLKIQRTQQEDSAVYLCASSPTATKHEKLFFGSGTQLSVL.

The chain carries TRBV20-1 and TRBJ2-4; D remains unclear. The CDR3 has 14 residues. Germline values: CDR1 DFQATT, CDR2 SNEGSKA (reference sequence). Trimming cost V 6 bases and J 0 bases, with 12 bases left between them. The chain's CDR3 is CSATGSLAKNIQYF. The CDR3, as DNA: TGCAGTGCCACTGGTTCCCTAGCCAAAAACATTCAGTACTTC.

V usage is TRBV7-6 and J usage is TRBJ2-3; tentatively, D is TRBD2 (6 bases). The germline CDR1 and CDR2 sequences are SGHVS and FNYEAQ. The CDR3 covers 20 residues. Deletions cut 0 bases from V and 1 base from J, with 23 bases between. CDR3 sequence: CASSLAGLLSSGSGTDTQYF. The CDR3 DNA is TGTGCCAGCAGCTTAGCCGGACTTCTATCGTCCGGGAGTGGCACAGATACGCAGTATTTT.

The J gene is TRBJ2-1, the V gene TRBV5-1; 8 bases fit TRBD2. The V gene end was trimmed by 0 bases and the J gene end by 6 bases; junction bases not matched to a gene: 8. The germline V gene has CDR1 SGHRS and CDR2 YFSETQ. This CDR3 region has 16 residues. The CDR3 DNA sequence: TGCGCCAGCAGCTTGGAGGGCCTAGCGGGTCCCAATGAGCAGTTCTTC. It codes for CASSLEGLAGPNEQFF.

This clonotype appeared a few times. The chain joins TRBV9 to TRBJ2-2, with 11 bases that match TRBD1. The CDR3 consists of 15 residues. Germline values: CDR1 SGDLS, CDR2 YYNGEE. The ends lost 3 bases at V and 7 bases at J; junction bases unmatched: 5. CDR3 region: CASSAGTGGHGELFF. CDR3 DNA: TGTGCCAGCAGCGCAGGGACAGGGGGACACGGGGAGCTGTTTTTT.

The V and J genes are TRBV5-1 and TRBJ2-7; TRBD2 aligns across 7 bases. Germline CDR1 SGHRS, CDR2 YFSETQ. The CDR3 spans 17 residues. The V segment lost 0 bases and the J segment 1 base; nucleotides outside the gene matches: 10. CDR3 amino acids: CASSLGPTGGLSYEQYF. Here the CDR3 DNA reads TGCGCCAGCAGCTTGGGGCCTACGGGAGGCCTTTCCTACGAGCAGTACTTC.

V usage is TRBV5-1 and J usage is TRBJ2-3; D may be TRBD2 (6 bases). The CDR3 consists of 14 residues. Germline V gene lookup returns CDR1 SGHRS and CDR2 YFSETQ. The V end lost 4 bases, the J end lost 3 bases, and 12 bases lay between the germline ends. The CDR3 nucleotides are TGCGCCAGCAGCCTGGGGAGGTGGACAGATACGCAGTATTTT. It codes for CASSLGRWTDTQYF.

This clonotype was picked up a small number of times. The chain uses TRBV9 and TRBJ2-3; a possible D gene is TRBD2 (6 bases). CDR1 and CDR2 (germline): SGDLS, YYNGEE. With 4 bases removed from V and 2 bases from J, the gap between germline ends came to 17 bases. The CDR3 runs to 16 residues. The CDR3 DNA reads TGTGCCAGCAGCCCAAAGCGCGGGACTTTCACAGATACGCAGTATTTT. Translating it yields CASSPKRGTFTDTQYF.

V and J are TRBV5-1 and TRBJ2-7; 8 nucleotides match TRBD2. The CDR3 runs 16 residues. Germline V gives CDR1 SGHRS, CDR2 YFSETQ. Trimming cost V 2 bases and J 0 bases; bases outside gene matches: 7. In nucleotides, the CDR3 is TGCGCCAGCAGCTTAGGTGAGCGGGAGCGCTCCTACGAGCAGTACTTC. As protein: CASSLGERERSYEQYF.

The chain links TRBV3-1 to TRBJ2-7, with 10 bases lining up with TRBD2. The J segment lost 2 bases and the V segment lost 3 bases, leaving 4 bases of the junction unmatched. CDR3 length: 15 amino acids. The germline gives CDR1 LGHDT, CDR2 YNNKEL (reference sequence). DNA for the CDR3: TGTGCCAGCAGCCAGCCACTAGCGGGGCCCTACGAGCAGTACTTC. Translated, it gives CASSQPLAGPYEQYF.

This clonotype appeared a few times. This chain uses TRBV5-6 with TRBJ1-3; no clear D. Germline V gene data show CDR1 as SGHDT and CDR2 as YYEEEE. The CDR3 runs 18 residues. The ends were cut back, 0 bases at V and 1 base at J, with 17 bases in the middle. CDR3 in amino acids: CASSLEEPIGMSGNTIYF. The CDR3 DNA is TGTGCCAGCAGCTTGGAAGAACCGATTGGGATGTCTGGAAACACCATATATTTT.

This CDR3 reads CASSSSVTYNEQFF. DNA for the CDR3: TGTGCCAGCTCGTCCAGCGTTACCTACAATGAGCAGTTCTTC. The chain recombines TRBV18 with TRBJ2-1; D remains unclear. Trimming took 6 bases from V and 2 from J, leaving 11 bases between them. The CDR3 contains 14 residues. CDR1 is KGHSH and CDR2 is LQKENI in the germline V gene.

J is TRBJ2-7 and V is TRBV27; no reliable D call. Per the germline V gene, CDR1 is MNHEY and CDR2 is SMNVEV (reference sequence). Trimming took off 7 bases at V and 7 bases at J, with 14 bases between the two ends. This CDR3 spans 12 amino acids. The CDR3 DNA reads as TGTGCCAGCATTGGCCAGGAACGAGAGCAGTACTTC. It yields the protein CASIGQEREQYF.

This clonotype was counted between two and nine times. The rearrangement joins TRBV10-3 to TRBJ2-7, with TRBD2 identical over 8 bases. V trimming: 6 bases; J trimming: 4 bases; junction bases outside the gene matches: 8. CDR3 size: 14 residues. Germline CDR1 reads ENHRY; CDR2 reads SYGVKD. The CDR3 reads CAISPAGAKYEQYF. For the CDR3, the DNA is TGTGCCATCAGCCCAGCGGGAGCGAAATACGAGCAGTACTTC.

This sequence joins TRBV5-1 and TRBJ2-5; D is perhaps TRBD2 (5 bases). The V and J ends lost 3 bases and 5 bases respectively, with 17 bases between them. Germline CDR1 SGHRS, CDR2 YFSETQ. This CDR3 has 15 residues. The CDR3 loop reads CASSWRAGLLETQYF. The CDR3 DNA reads as TGCGCCAGCAGCTGGCGGGCAGGCCTATTGGAGACCCAGTACTTC.

The gene calls are TRBV4-1 and TRBJ2-3; no clear D gene. V lost 1 base and J lost 5, with 19 bases in between. The CDR3 is 17 amino acids. CDR1 and CDR2 (germline): MGHRA, YSYEKL. The CDR3 region is CASSQAIADAPGDTQYF. In DNA, the CDR3 is TGCGCCAGCAGCCAAGCAATAGCAGATGCCCCCGGAGATACGCAGTATTTT.

The chain carries TRBV4-1 and TRBJ1-2, with no clear D. V was shortened by 1 base and J by 8 bases, with 20 bases between the two germline ends. Germline-derived CDR1 and CDR2 are MGHRA and YSYEKL. This CDR3 region has 16 residues. CDR3 residues: CASSQVGWVVLGGYTF. CDR3 sequence (DNA): TGCGCCAGCAGCCAAGTCGGATGGGTTGTTCTAGGGGGCTACACCTTC.

In this sample, this clonotype turned up a few times. The CDR3 region is CASSRGYSPLHF. CDR3 nucleotides: TGTGCCAGCAGCCGAGGGTATTCACCCCTCCACTTT. J is TRBJ1-6 and V is TRBV12-3 or TRBV12-4; D gene ambiguous. V was clipped by 6 bases and J by 8 bases, with 8 bases between them. The CDR3 totals 12 residues.

This clonotype came up a few times. The rearrangement links TRBV7-6 to TRBJ1-3; D might be TRBD1 (5 bases). CDR3 size: 16 residues. V was shortened by 4 bases and J by 2 bases, with 15 bases between the two germline ends. The V gene's germline CDR1 is SGHVS and CDR2 FNYEAQ. The CDR3 region is CASSSQGQYPGNTIYF. Written as DNA, the CDR3 is TGTGCCAGCAGCTCTCAGGGCCAGTACCCTGGAAACACCATATATTTT.

This chain links TRBV7-9 with TRBJ2-1, with TRBD2 matching over 7 bases. Germline CDR1 reads SEHNR; CDR2 reads FQNEAQ (reference sequence). The trim removed 5 bases at V and 2 bases at J, leaving 9 bases unmatched. The CDR3 consists of 16 residues. The CDR3: CASSILASGTYNEQFF. Here the CDR3 DNA reads TGTGCCAGCAGCATTCTCGCTAGCGGAACCTACAATGAGCAGTTCTTC.

The sample holds a few counts of this clonotype. The chain employs TRBV5-1 and TRBJ1-1; D uncertain. The V end was cut by 2 bases, the J end by 5 bases, with 25 bases between. CDR1 and CDR2 (germline): SGHRS, YFSETQ. The CDR3 consists of 18 residues. The CDR3 loop is CASSFSNRFQTPRTEAFF. The DNA for the CDR3 is TGCGCCAGCAGCTTCTCCAATCGGTTTCAGACCCCAAGGACTGAAGCTTTCTTT.

This clonotype was seen more than once but under ten times. This sequence joins TRBV4-1 and TRBJ2-2; D gene ambiguous. CDR1 and CDR2 from the germline V gene are MGHRA and YSYEKL. Trimming removed 3 bases at V and 7 bases at J, with 9 bases between. The CDR3 has 13 amino acids. CDR3 region: CASSHFGNGELFF. The CDR3 nucleotides read TGCGCCAGCAGCCATTTTGGAAACGGGGAGCTGTTTTTT.

This clonotype was counted a few times. The chain uses TRBV12-3 or TRBV12-4 and TRBJ2-4; perhaps TRBD1 as D (5 bases). Trimming pared 3 bases from V and 5 bases from J, leaving 14 bases between. CDR3 length: 15 amino acids. Here the CDR3 DNA reads TGTGCCAGCAGTTTGCCCTCAAGGGGTCAAAACATTCAGTACTTC. Protein sequence: CASSLPSRGQNIQYF.

This clonotype came up a few times. This sequence joins TRBV2 and TRBJ2-1; 10 nucleotides align to TRBD1. Germline V gene data show CDR1 as SNHLY and CDR2 as FYNNEI. The ends lost 0 bases at V and 8 bases at J; junction bases unmatched: 7. This CDR3 comprises 16 residues. Here the CDR3 DNA reads TGTGCCAGCAGTGAAGCCTCTCCTGGACAGGGGGATGAGCAGTTCTTC. Amino acids: CASSEASPGQGDEQFF.